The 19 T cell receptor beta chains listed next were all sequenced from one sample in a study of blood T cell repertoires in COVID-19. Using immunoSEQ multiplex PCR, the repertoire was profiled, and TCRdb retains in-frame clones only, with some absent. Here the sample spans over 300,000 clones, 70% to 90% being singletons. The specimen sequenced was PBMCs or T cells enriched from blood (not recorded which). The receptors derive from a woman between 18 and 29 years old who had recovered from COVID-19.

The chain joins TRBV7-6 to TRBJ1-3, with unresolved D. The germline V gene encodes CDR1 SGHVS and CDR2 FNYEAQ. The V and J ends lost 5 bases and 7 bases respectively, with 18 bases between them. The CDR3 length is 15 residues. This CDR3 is CASSEGFSHLNTIYF. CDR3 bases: TGTGCCAGCAGCGAGGGCTTCTCCCACCTTAACACCATATATTTT.

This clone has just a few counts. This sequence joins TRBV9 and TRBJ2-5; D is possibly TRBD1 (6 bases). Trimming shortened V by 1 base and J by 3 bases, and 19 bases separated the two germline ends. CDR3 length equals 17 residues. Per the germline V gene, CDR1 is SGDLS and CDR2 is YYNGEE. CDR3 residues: CASSVRGGRGREETQYF. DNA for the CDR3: TGTGCCAGCAGCGTACGAGGCGGAAGGGGGAGAGAAGAGACCCAGTACTTC.

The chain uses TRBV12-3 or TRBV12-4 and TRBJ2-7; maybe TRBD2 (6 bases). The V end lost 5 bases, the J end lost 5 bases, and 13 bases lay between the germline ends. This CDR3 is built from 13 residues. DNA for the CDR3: TGTGCCAGCAGTATCGGGACTCTCGACGAGCAGTACTTC. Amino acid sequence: CASSIGTLDEQYF.

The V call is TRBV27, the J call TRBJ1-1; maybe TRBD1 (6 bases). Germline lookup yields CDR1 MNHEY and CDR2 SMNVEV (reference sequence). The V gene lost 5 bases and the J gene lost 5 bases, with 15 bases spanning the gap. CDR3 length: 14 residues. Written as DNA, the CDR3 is TGTGCCAGCAGTCGATTGGGGGCGAGGACTGAAGCTTTCTTT. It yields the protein CASSRLGARTEAFF.

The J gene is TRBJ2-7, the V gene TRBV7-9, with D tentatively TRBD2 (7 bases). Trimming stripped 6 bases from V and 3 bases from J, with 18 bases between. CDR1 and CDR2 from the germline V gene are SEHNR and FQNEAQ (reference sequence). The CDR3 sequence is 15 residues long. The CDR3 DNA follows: TGTGCCAGCAGTCGAGGGGGGGAGACACTCTACGAGCAGTACTTC. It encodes CASSRGGETLYEQYF.

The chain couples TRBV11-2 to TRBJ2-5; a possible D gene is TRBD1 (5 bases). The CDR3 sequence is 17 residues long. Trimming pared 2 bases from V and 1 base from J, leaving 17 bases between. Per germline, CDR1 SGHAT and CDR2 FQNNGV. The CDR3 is CASSLRAWGRVQETQYF. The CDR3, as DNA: TGTGCCAGCAGCTTACGAGCCTGGGGCAGGGTCCAAGAGACCCAGTACTTC.

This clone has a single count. The CDR3: CAWVYASTDTQYF. The CDR3 DNA reads as TGTGCCTGGGTCTACGCTAGCACAGATACGCAGTATTTT. The gene calls are TRBV30 and TRBJ2-3; no definite D call. The germline CDR1 and CDR2 sequences are GTSNPN and SVGIG (reference sequence). Trimming stripped 5 bases from V and 0 bases from J, with 9 bases between. CDR3 size: 13 residues.

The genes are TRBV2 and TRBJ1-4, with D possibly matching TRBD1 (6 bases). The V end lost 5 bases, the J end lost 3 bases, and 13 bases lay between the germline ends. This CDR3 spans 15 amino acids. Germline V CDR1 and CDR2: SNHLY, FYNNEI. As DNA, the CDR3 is TGTGCCAGCAGTAATCAGGGGATGGCTAATGAAAAACTGTTTTTT. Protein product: CASSNQGMANEKLFF.

In DNA form, the CDR3 reads TGTGCCAGTAGGGGACAGGAAGACTATGGCTACACCTTC. As protein: CASRGQEDYGYTF. The chain carries TRBV19 and TRBJ1-2, with 8 bases identical to TRBD1. In germline, CDR1 is LNHDA, CDR2 SQIVND (reference sequence). Germline trimming cut 6 bases from V and 3 bases from J; bases unmatched to any gene: 3. The CDR3 loop spans 13 amino acids.

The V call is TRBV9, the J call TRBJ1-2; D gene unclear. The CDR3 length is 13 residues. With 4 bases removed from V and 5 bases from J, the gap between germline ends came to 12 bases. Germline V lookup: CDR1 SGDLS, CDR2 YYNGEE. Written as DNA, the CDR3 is TGTGCCAGCAGCACGAGGGCGGGGTATGGCTACACCTTC. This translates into CASSTRAGYGYTF. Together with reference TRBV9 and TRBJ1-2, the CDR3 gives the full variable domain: DSGVTQTPKHLITATGQRVTLRCSPRSGDLSVYWYQQSLDQGLQFLIQYYNGEERAKGNILERFSAQQFPDLHSELNLSSLELGDSALYFCASSTRAGYGYTFGSGTRLTVV.

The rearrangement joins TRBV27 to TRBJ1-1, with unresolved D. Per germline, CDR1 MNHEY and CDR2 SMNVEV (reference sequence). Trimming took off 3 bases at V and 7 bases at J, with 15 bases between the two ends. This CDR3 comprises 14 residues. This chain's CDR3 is CASSFLPAGLEAFF. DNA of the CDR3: TGTGCCAGCAGTTTTTTACCCGCAGGCCTTGAAGCTTTCTTT.

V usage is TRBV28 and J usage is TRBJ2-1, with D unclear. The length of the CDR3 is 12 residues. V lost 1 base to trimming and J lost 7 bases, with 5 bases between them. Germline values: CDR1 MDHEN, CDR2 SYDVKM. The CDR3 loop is CASSLSLNEQFF. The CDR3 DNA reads TGTGCCAGCAGTTTATCCCTAAATGAGCAGTTCTTC.

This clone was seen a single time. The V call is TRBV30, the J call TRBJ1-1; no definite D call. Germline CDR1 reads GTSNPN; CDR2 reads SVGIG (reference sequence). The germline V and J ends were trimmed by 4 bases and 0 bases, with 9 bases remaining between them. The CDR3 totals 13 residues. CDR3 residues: CAWNSGLNTEAFF. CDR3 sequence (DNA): TGTGCCTGGAACTCAGGATTGAACACTGAAGCTTTCTTT.

The CDR3, as DNA: TGTGCCTGGGTTAAGGGGGCTCGCACTGAAGCTTTCTTT. As protein: CAWVKGARTEAFF. V gene TRBV30 combines with J gene TRBJ1-1; 7 positions agree with TRBD1. Losses at the gene ends were 5 bases for V and 4 bases for J; bases not matched to a gene: 7. The CDR3 loop spans 13 amino acids. CDR1 is GTSNPN, CDR2 SVGIG, per germline (reference sequence).

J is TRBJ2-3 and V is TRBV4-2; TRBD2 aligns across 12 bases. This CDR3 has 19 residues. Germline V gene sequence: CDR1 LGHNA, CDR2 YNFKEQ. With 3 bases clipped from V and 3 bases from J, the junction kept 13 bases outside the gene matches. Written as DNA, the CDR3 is TGTGCCAGCAGCCACGCCCAGTCGACTAGCGGGAGTGGAACAGATACGCAGTATTTT. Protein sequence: CASSHAQSTSGSGTDTQYF.

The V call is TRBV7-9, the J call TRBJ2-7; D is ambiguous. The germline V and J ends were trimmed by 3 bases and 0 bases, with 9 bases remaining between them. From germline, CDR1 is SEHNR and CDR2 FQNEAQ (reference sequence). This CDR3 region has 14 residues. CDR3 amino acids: CASSFIPSSYEQYF. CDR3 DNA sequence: TGTGCCAGCAGCTTTATACCGAGCTCCTACGAGCAGTACTTC.

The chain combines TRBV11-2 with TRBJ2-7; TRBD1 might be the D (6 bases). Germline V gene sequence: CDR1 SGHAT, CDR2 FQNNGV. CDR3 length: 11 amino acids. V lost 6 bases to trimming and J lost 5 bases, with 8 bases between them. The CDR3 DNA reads TGTGCCAGCAGGGACAGCCACGAGCAGTACTTC. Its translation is CASRDSHEQYF.

This chain's CDR3 is CSARKEPEAFF. CDR3 DNA sequence: TGCAGTGCTAGAAAAGAGCCTGAAGCTTTCTTT. The chain employs TRBV20-1 and TRBJ1-1; D remains unclear. V was pared by 2 bases and J by 6 bases, with 7 bases between. The CDR3 extends over 11 amino acids. In germline, CDR1 is DFQATT, CDR2 SNEGSKA (reference sequence).

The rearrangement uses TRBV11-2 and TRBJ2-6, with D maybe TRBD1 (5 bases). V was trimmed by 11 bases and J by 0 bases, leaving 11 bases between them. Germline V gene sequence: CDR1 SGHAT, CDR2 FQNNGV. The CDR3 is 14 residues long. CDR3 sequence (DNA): TGTGCCTCCGGCAGGGCCTCTGGGGCCAACGTCCTGACTTTC. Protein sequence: CASGRASGANVLTF.